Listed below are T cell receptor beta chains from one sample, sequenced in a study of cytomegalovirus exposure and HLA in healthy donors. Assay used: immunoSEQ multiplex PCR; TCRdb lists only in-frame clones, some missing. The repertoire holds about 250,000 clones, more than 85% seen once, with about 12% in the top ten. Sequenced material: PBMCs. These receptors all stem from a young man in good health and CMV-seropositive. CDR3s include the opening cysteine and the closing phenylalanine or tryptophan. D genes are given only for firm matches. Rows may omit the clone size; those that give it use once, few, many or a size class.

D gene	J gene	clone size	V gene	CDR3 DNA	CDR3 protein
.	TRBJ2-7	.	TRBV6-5	TGTGCCAGCAGTTACAAATCAGGAACGGCTCCTGGCGAGCAGTACTTC	CASSYKSGTAPGEQYF
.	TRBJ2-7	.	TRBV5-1	TGCGCCAGCAGCTTGGTAGCAGGGACCTACGAGCAGTACTTC	CASSLVAGTYEQYF
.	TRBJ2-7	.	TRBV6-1	TGTGCCAGCAGCCGATCCTACGAGCAGTACTTC	CASSRSYEQYF
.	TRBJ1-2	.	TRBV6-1	TGTGCCAGCAGGCTAGGGGCCGCCTTTAACTATGGCTACACCTTC	CASRLGAAFNYGYTF
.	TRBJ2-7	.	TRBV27	TGTGCCAGCAGTTTTAGGTATATAGGCTACGAGCAGTACTTC	CASSFRYIGYEQYF
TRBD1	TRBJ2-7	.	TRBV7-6	TGTGCCAGCAGCGTAGCCCCGGGACAGGGGGCCCGCGAGCAGTACTTC	CASSVAPGQGAREQYF
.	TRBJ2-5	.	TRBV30	TGTGCCTGGAGTCTCCTGGCGGAAGAGACCCAGTACTTC	CAWSLLAEETQYF
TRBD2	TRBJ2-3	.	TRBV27	TGTGCCAGCAGCCAAAGCCCCGGGACTAGCGGGGGGCCAAGCACAGATACGCAGTATTTT	CASSQSPGTSGGPSTDTQYF
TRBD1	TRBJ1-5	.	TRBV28	TGTGCCAGCAGTTTCGCACAGGGGGCCAATCAGCCCCAGCATTTT	CASSFAQGANQPQHF
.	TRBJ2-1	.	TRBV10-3	TGTGCCATAAGGGAAGGGGTAGGCAATGAGCAGTTCTTC	CAIREGVGNEQFF
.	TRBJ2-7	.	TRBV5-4	TGTGCCAGCAGCTTCGGAGACAGAACAAAGGCCTCCTACGAGCAGTACTTC	CASSFGDRTKASYEQYF
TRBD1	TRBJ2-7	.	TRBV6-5	TGTGCCAGCACCCGGGACAGGGGGTCCGAGCAGTACTTC	CASTRDRGSEQYF
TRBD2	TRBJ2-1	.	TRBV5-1	TGCGCCAGCAGCTTCCCTCCTAGCGGGGTCTACAATGAGCAGTTCTTC	CASSFPPSGVYNEQFF
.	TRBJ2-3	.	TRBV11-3	TGTGCCAGCAGCCAAGGAGGGGCGGATACGCAGTATTTT	CASSQGGADTQYF
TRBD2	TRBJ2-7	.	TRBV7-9	TGTGCCAGCAGCTTAATGCGGGAGAGACCCTACGAGCAGTACTTC	CASSLMRERPYEQYF
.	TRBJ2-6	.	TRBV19	TGTGCCATTTCATTAACAGTCGGGGTGCTCGGGGCCAACGTCCTGACTTTC	CAISLTVGVLGANVLTF
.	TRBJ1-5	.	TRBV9	TGTGCCAGCAGCCAGCCTCAGATGTGGGGGCAGCCCCAGCATTTT	CASSQPQMWGQPQHF
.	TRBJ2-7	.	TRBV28	TGTGCCAGCAGTTTCGCACAGGGCATCTACGAGCAGTACTTC	CASSFAQGIYEQYF
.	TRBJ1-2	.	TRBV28	TGTGCCAGCAGTTCCCCAGGTGGGAGCGGGGGCCACTATGGCTACACCTTC	CASSSPGGSGGHYGYTF
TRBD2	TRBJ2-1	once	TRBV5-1	TGCGCCAGCAGCTACAGCGGGATGTCGCAGTTCTTC	CASSYSGMSQFF
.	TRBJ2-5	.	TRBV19	TGTGCCAGTAGTATAACGGGAGAAGAGACCCAGTACTTC	CASSITGEETQYF
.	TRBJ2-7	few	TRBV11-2	TGTGCCAGCAGCTTTTACGTGGGCAGAACCTACGAGCAGTACTTC	CASSFYVGRTYEQYF
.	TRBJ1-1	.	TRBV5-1	TGCGCCAGCAGCTTGGGGACGGACACTGAAGCTTTCTTT	CASSLGTDTEAFF
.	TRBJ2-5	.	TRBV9	TGTGCCAGCAGCAGACAGGAGCAAGAGACCCAGTACTTC	CASSRQEQETQYF
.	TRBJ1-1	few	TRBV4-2	TGTGCCAGCAGCCAAGATAGGGGGGGAGGGAGCACTGAAGCTTTCTTT	CASSQDRGGGSTEAFF
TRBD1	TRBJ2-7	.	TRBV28	TGTGCCAGCAGAGGCGGACAGGTTGGTACGCGCGAGCAGTACTTC	CASRGGQVGTREQYF
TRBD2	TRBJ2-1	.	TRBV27	TGTGCCAGCAGTAAAGGGACTAGCGGGACCCCCTTCGGGGAGCAGTTCTTC	CASSKGTSGTPFGEQFF
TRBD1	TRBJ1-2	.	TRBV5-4	TGTGCCAGCAGCTTGACTTGGACAGGGGACGGCTACACCTTC	CASSLTWTGDGYTF
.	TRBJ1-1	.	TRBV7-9	TGTGCCAGCAGCTTAGCTACCGGTGTGAACACTGAAGCTTTCTTT	CASSLATGVNTEAFF
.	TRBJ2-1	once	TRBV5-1	TGCGCCAGCAGCTTGGCCGTAGTCTCGGGTGAGCAGTTCTTC	CASSLAVVSGEQFF
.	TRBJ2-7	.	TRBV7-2	TGTGCCAGCAGCTTCTCGGAGGGCCCCTACGAGCAGTACTTC	CASSFSEGPYEQYF
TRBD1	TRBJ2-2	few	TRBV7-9	TGTGCCAGCAGCTTCGCAGGGGGCGGGGAGCTGTTTTTT	CASSFAGGGELFF
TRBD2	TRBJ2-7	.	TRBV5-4	TGTGCCAGCAGCCCAATTTCCGGACTAGCGGGAACAGAGGAGCAGTACTTC	CASSPISGLAGTEEQYF
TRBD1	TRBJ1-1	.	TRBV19	TGTGCCAGTAGTATTTATACAGGGGCTGAAGCTTTCTTT	CASSIYTGAEAFF
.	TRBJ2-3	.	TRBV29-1	TGCAGCGTTGAAACCCAAGGGCTGTTCTTGGTTGATACGCAGTATTTT	CSVETQGLFLVDTQYF
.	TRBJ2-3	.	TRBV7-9	TGTGCCAGCTGTAGCACAGATACGCAGTATTTT	CASCSTDTQYF
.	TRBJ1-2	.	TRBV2	TGTGCCAGCAGTGAAGGTAACAGGATGGGCGGCTACACCTTC	CASSEGNRMGGYTF